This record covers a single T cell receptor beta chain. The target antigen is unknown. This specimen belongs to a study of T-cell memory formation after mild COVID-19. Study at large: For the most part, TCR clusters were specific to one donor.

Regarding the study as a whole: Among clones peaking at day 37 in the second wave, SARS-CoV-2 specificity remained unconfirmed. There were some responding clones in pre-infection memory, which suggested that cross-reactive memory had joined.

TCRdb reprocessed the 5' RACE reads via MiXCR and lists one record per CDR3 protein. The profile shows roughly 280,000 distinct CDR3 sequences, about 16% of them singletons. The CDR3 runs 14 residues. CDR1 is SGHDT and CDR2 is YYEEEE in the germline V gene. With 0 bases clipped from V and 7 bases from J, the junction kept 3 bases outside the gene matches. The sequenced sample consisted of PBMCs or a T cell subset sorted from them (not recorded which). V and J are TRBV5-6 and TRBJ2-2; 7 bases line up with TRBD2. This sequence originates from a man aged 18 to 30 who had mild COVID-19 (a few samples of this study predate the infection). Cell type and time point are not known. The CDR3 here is CASSLGLARGELFF. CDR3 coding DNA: TGTGCCAGCAGCTTGGGACTAGCACGCGGGGAGCTGTTTTTT.